This passage covers 15 T cell receptor beta chains from one sample sequenced in a study of T cell responses to AZD1222 COVID-19 vaccine. Sequenced by immunoSEQ multiplex PCR; TCRdb stores in-frame clones only, minus some. The repertoire holds over 100,000 clones, with roughly 85% as singletons. Source: peripheral blood, taken 28 days after the second dose of the MenACWY control vaccine. The receptors derive from an adult who received the MenACWY meningococcal vaccine as a control.

V gene TRBV6-2 or TRBV6-3 combines with J gene TRBJ1-2, with D unresolved. The germline V gene encodes CDR1 MNHEY and CDR2 SVGEGT. The CDR3 length is 13 residues. Trimming shortened V by 6 bases and J by 4 bases, and 12 bases separated the two germline ends. DNA of the CDR3: TGTGCCAGCAGCGACCCTCCGGGCTATGGCTACACCTTC. Translated: CASSDPPGYGYTF.

This chain connects TRBV5-8 to TRBJ2-3; unclear D gene. This CDR3 region has 15 residues. V was clipped by 0 bases and J by 0 bases, with 8 bases between them. The germline V gene has CDR1 SGHTS and CDR2 YDEGEE. CDR3 sequence reads: CASSLVQLSTDTQYF. CDR3 sequence (DNA): TGTGCCAGCAGCTTGGTCCAGCTTAGCACAGATACGCAGTATTTT.

The J gene is TRBJ2-7, the V gene TRBV11-2, with D hard to call. The CDR3 is 13 amino acids. The V gene lost 4 bases and the J gene lost 6 bases, with 13 bases spanning the gap. Looked up from germline, CDR1 is SGHAT and CDR2 is FQNNGV. The CDR3 DNA sequence: TGTGCCAGCAGCTCCCTGGACGCCGGCGAGCAGTACGTC. Its protein product is CASSSLDAGEQYV.

The chain joins TRBV28 to TRBJ2-3, with 9 bases matching TRBD2. In germline, CDR1 is MDHEN, CDR2 SYDVKM. The CDR3 contains 15 residues. Trimming removed 5 bases from V and 4 bases from J; junction bases left unmatched: 7. CDR3 DNA: TGTGCCAGCAGTGGGGCGGGGGGGCAAGCAGATACGCAGTATTTT. Translated, it gives CASSGAGGQADTQYF.

V is TRBV25-1 and J is TRBJ1-2, with 7 bases matching TRBD1. The ends lost 8 bases at V and 4 bases at J; junction bases unmatched: 13. Germline values: CDR1 MGHDK, CDR2 SYGVNS. The CDR3 extends over 15 amino acids. The CDR3 loop is CASGDIGGAGYGYTF. CDR3 DNA: TGTGCCAGCGGAGACATAGGGGGCGCCGGCTATGGCTACACCTTC.

DNA of the CDR3: TGTGCCAGCAGCTTTCGCGGGAGCCAAACCGGGGAGCTGTTTTTT. Translated, it gives CASSFRGSQTGELFF. This chain uses TRBV7-2 with TRBJ2-2, with TRBD2 matching over 7 bases. J was trimmed by 5 bases and V by 3 bases; bases with no gene match: 6. CDR3 length: 15 amino acids. Germline V gene lookup returns CDR1 SGHTA and CDR2 FQGNSA.

This clone occurred a few times. The rearrangement uses TRBV27 and TRBJ2-7, with D possibly being TRBD2 (5 bases). The CDR3 contains 13 residues. Germline assignment: CDR1 MNHEY and CDR2 SMNVEV (reference sequence). The ends were cut back, 6 bases at V and 3 bases at J, with 12 bases in the middle. CDR3 protein: CASSLARDYEQYF. The CDR3 DNA reads as TGTGCCAGCAGCCTGGCCCGGGACTACGAGCAGTACTTC.

This sequence joins TRBV7-9 and TRBJ1-3; D call uncertain. The germline V gene has CDR1 SEHNR and CDR2 FQNEAQ (reference sequence). V was cut by 2 bases and J by 6 bases, with 5 bases left in between. This CDR3 is built from 12 residues. The CDR3 nucleotides read TGTGCCAGCAGCTTATCCCAAAACACCATATATTTT. It specifies CASSLSQNTIYF.

The chain links TRBV30 to TRBJ2-7; no clear D gene. Germline V lookup: CDR1 GTSNPN, CDR2 SVGIG (reference sequence). Between the trimmed V and J ends, which lost 2 bases and 5 bases, there was a span of 7 bases. The CDR3 spans 11 residues. CDR3 region: CAWSFSDEQYF. DNA for the CDR3: TGTGCCTGGAGTTTTTCGGACGAGCAGTACTTC.

V is TRBV5-1 and J is TRBJ1-4; D not certain. Between the trimmed V and J ends, which lost 0 bases and 8 bases, there was a span of 11 bases. The CDR3 spans 14 residues. Germline V gene data show CDR1 as SGHRS and CDR2 as YFSETQ. The CDR3 loop is CASSLGPDGEKLFF. The CDR3 DNA is TGCGCCAGCAGCTTGGGACCCGACGGGGAAAAACTGTTTTTT.

J is TRBJ2-1 and V is TRBV6-4; 8 bases line up with TRBD2. CDR1 is MRHNA and CDR2 is SNTAGT in the germline V gene. J gave up 14 bases and V 3 bases, and 15 bases lay outside the gene matches. The CDR3 length is 15 residues. This chain's CDR3 is CASSESAGAGEVKFF. CDR3 in DNA: TGTGCCAGCAGTGAAAGTGCAGGAGCGGGAGAGGTTAAGTTCTTC.

This chain uses TRBV29-1 with TRBJ1-2; the D is unclear. CDR1 and CDR2 from the germline V gene are SQVTM and ANQGSEA. The CDR3 covers 13 residues. Trimming stripped 6 bases from V and 4 bases from J, with 15 bases between. CDR3 protein: CSVDLREPYGYTF. CDR3 coding DNA: TGCAGCGTGGACCTGAGGGAACCCTATGGCTACACCTTC. The full variable domain, with the rest looked up from reference TRBV29-1 and TRBJ1-2, is SAVISQKPSRDICQRGTSLTIQCQVDSQVTMMFWYRQQPGQSLTLIATANQGSEATYESGFVIDKFPISRPNLTFSTLTVSNMSPEDSSIYLCSVDLREPYGYTFGSGTRLTVV.

The gene calls are TRBV9 and TRBJ2-3; TRBD2 matches at 8 bases. CDR1 and CDR2 (germline): SGDLS, YYNGEE. This CDR3 is 17 amino acids long. V gave up 0 bases and J gave up 5 bases; unmatched junction bases: 11. CDR3 sequence: CASSVDMAGGPGDTQYF. The CDR3, as DNA: TGTGCCAGCAGCGTAGATATGGCGGGGGGCCCCGGAGATACGCAGTATTTT.

The rearrangement joins TRBV5-5 to TRBJ2-5, with D perhaps TRBD1 or TRBD2 (5 bases each). The V gene lost 4 bases and the J gene lost 5 bases, with 30 bases spanning the gap. This CDR3 is 19 amino acids long. Per the germline V gene, CDR1 is SGHKS and CDR2 is YYEKEE (reference sequence). The CDR3: CASSQQRDLLSRFFETQYF. The CDR3 DNA sequence: TGTGCCAGCAGCCAGCAAAGGGACCTGCTTTCGCGGTTCTTCGAGACCCAGTACTTC.

The chain couples TRBV28 to TRBJ1-3; weak D call: TRBD1 (6 bases). The germline V gene has CDR1 MDHEN and CDR2 SYDVKM. CDR3 length: 16 residues. With 2 bases removed from V and 2 bases from J, the gap between germline ends came to 13 bases. The chain's CDR3 is CASSLAGGGTGNTIYF. The CDR3 DNA is TGTGCCAGCAGTTTAGCGGGAGGGGGGACTGGAAACACCATATATTTT.